This T cell receptor beta chain was recovered during a study of cytomegalovirus exposure and HLA in healthy donors. This clone was detected only a few times. Trimming removed 0 bases from V and 5 bases from J, with 10 bases in between. Germline CDR1 reads SNHLY; CDR2 reads FYNNEI. This CDR3 contains 14 residues. PCR used 60 Vbeta primers and 13 Jbeta primers. Produced via immunoSEQ multiplex PCR; TCRdb's table is partial and in-frame only. The repertoire has under 70,000 clones, 65% to 70% of them found once; the top ten carry more than 2%. Source material: PBMCs. This chain joins TRBV2 and TRBJ1-2; D remains ambiguous. This receptor was taken from a woman younger than 45 in good health and CMV-seronegative. In DNA, the CDR3 is TGTGCCAGCAGTGAAGCGCGGCAGCTATATGGCTACACCTTC. It is translated as CASSEARQLYGYTF.